One and the same sample provided the 9 T cell receptor beta chains below, sequenced in a study of beta chain features in type 1 diabetes. Findings and limits, study-wide: A moderate, significant TCRB CDR3 shortening appeared in type 1 diabetes across four CD4+ subsets.

Their antigens remain unidentified. Sequencing targeted expressed TCRB transcripts, as all isolated RNA had been reverse transcribed. Data came from immunoSEQ multiplex PCR; TCRdb stores just in-frame clones and leaves some out. The sample includes 41,000 or so clones, 60% to 75% of them seen just once. The sample taken for sequencing was Tregs from blood. The receptors originated from a man aged 25-40 years with type 1 diabetes. Some clones in this sample may be carry-over from other donors' samples.

The rearrangement links TRBV7-2 to TRBJ2-7, with 7 bases that match TRBD1. J lost 6 bases, V lost 4 bases, and 9 bases had no gene match. The germline CDR1 and CDR2 sequences are SGHTA and FQGNSA. This CDR3 comprises 14 residues. The CDR3: CASSYWTGVSEQYF. The CDR3 DNA follows: TGTGCCAGCAGCTATTGGACAGGAGTTTCCGAGCAGTACTTC.

The J gene is TRBJ2-6, the V gene TRBV11-1; 12 nucleotides align to TRBD1. In germline, CDR1 is SGHAT, CDR2 FQDESV (reference sequence). V dropped 3 bases and J dropped 1; count of bases not matched to a gene: 1. The CDR3 loop spans 17 amino acids. CDR3 nucleotides: TGTGCCAGCAGCTTGGGACAGGGGGCATCTGGGGCCAACGTCCTGACTTTC. This encodes CASSLGQGASGANVLTF.

This chain links TRBV7-2 with TRBJ1-2, with 7 nucleotides matching TRBD1. This CDR3 is built from 15 residues. CDR1 SGHTA and CDR2 FQGNSA come from the germline V gene. The trim removed 5 bases at V and 0 bases at J, leaving 6 bases unmatched. CDR3 sequence: CASSAGTVSNYGYTF. CDR3 coding DNA: TGTGCCAGCAGCGCAGGGACAGTATCTAACTATGGCTACACCTTC.

By share, this clone ranks as medium-sized. The V gene is TRBV5-4, the J gene TRBJ1-2; the D is unclear. CDR1 and CDR2 from the germline V gene are SGHNT and YYREEE (reference sequence). The CDR3 sequence is 13 residues long. Deletions cut 0 bases from V and 7 bases from J, with 10 bases between. CDR3 protein: CASSLVQVVGYTF. CDR3 DNA: TGTGCCAGCAGCTTGGTTCAGGTGGTTGGCTACACCTTC.

The CDR3 reads CASSQEGGKAYEQYF. CDR3 nucleotide sequence: TGCGCCAGCAGCCAAGAGGGGGGAAAAGCCTACGAGCAGTACTTC. The chain recombines TRBV4-1 with TRBJ2-5, with D possibly TRBD2 on 6 matching bases. The DNA end favors TRBJ2-7, so the J call may be wrong. The germline V gene encodes CDR1 MGHRA and CDR2 YSYEKL. This CDR3 spans 15 amino acids.

The chain links TRBV7-8 to TRBJ2-2; the match to TRBD2 covers 7 bases. V trimming: 3 bases; J trimming: 4 bases; junction bases outside the gene matches: 5. Germline CDR1 and CDR2: SGHVS and FQNEAQ. The CDR3 loop spans 15 amino acids. CDR3 residues: CASSFLGGVTGELFF. The CDR3 DNA is TGTGCCAGCAGCTTCCTTGGGGGGGTCACCGGGGAGCTGTTTTTT.

The rearrangement uses TRBV5-6 and TRBJ2-5, with no clear D. CDR1 is SGHDT and CDR2 is YYEEEE in the germline V gene. The CDR3 totals 12 residues. V lost 4 bases to trimming and J lost 5 bases, with 9 bases between them. This CDR3 reads CASSPSGETQYF. The CDR3 coding sequence is TGTGCCAGCAGCCCCTCCGGGGAGACCCAGTACTTC.

This clone was counted a single time. The rearrangement joins TRBV5-1 to TRBJ2-5; D gene unclear. This CDR3 is 12 amino acids long. Trimming stripped 5 bases from V and 1 base from J, with 6 bases between. The V gene's germline CDR1 is SGHRS and CDR2 YFSETQ. The CDR3 DNA is TGCGCCAGCAGGGTCAGCCAAGAGACCCAGTACTTC. Translated, it gives CASRVSQETQYF.

This sequence joins TRBV5-1 and TRBJ2-2; D is undetermined. The germline V gene encodes CDR1 SGHRS and CDR2 YFSETQ. V was shortened by 0 bases and J by 6 bases, with 12 bases between the two germline ends. The CDR3 has 15 amino acids. DNA for the CDR3: TGCGCCAGCAGCTTGGAAGTAGAGATGGCCGGGGAGCTGTTTTTT. Translated, it gives CASSLEVEMAGELFF.